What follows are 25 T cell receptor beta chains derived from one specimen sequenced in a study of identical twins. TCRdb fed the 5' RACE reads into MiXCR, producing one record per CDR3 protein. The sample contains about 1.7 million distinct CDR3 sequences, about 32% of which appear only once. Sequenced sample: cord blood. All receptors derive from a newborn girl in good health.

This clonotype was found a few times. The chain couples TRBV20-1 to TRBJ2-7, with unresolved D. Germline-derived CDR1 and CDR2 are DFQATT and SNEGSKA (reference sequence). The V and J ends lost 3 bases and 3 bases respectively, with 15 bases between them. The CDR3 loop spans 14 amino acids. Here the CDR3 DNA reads TGCAGTGCTAGGACCCGTTCAGCCTACTACGAGCAGTACTTC. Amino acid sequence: CSARTRSAYYEQYF.

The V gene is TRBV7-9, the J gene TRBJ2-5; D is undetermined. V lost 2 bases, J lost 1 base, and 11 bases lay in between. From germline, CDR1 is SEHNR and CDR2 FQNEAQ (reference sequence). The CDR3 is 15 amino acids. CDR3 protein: CASSLTLESQETQYF. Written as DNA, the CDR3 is TGTGCCAGCAGCTTAACGCTGGAATCCCAAGAGACCCAGTACTTC. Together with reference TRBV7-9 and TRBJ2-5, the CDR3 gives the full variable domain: DTGVSQNPRHKITKRGQNVTFRCDPISEHNRLYWYRQTLGQGPEFLTYFQNEAQLEKSRLLSDRFSAERPKGSFSTLEIQRTEQGDSAMYLCASSLTLESQETQYFGPGTRLLVL.

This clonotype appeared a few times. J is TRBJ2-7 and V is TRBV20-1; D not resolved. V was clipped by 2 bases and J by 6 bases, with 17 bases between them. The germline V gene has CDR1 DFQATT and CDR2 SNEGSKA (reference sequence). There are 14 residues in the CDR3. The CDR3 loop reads CSARIWAPLLEQYF. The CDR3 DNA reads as TGCAGTGCTAGAATCTGGGCTCCCCTCCTCGAGCAGTACTTC.

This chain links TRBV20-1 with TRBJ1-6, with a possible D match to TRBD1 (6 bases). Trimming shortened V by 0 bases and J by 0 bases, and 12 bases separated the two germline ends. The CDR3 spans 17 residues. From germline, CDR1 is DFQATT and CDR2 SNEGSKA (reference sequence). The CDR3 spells CSARESRGSSYNSPLHF. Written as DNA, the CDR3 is TGCAGTGCTAGAGAGTCCAGGGGAAGCTCCTATAATTCACCCCTCCACTTT.

The CDR3 DNA sequence: TGTGCCTGGAGTGACAGGGCTGAAGCTTTCTTT. Protein sequence: CAWSDRAEAFF. The chain employs TRBV30 and TRBJ1-1; possible D gene TRBD1, 6 bases. From germline, CDR1 is GTSNPN and CDR2 SVGIG (reference sequence). This CDR3 region has 11 residues. Trimming took 1 base from V and 6 from J, leaving 6 bases between them.

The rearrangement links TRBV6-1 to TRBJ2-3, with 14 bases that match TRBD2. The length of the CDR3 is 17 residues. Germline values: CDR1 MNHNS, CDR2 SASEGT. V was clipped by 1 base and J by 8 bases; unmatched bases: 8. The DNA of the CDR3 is TGTGCCAGCAGTGAAGGCTACAGGGGACTAGCGGGAGCTACGCAGTATTTT. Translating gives CASSEGYRGLAGATQYF.

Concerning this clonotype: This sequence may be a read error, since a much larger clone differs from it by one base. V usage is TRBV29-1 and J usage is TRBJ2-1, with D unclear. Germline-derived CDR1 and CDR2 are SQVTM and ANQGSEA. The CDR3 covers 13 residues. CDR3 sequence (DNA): TGCAGGGCCCCCCTGAGCTCCTACAATGAGCAGTTCTTC. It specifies CRAPLSSYNEQFF.

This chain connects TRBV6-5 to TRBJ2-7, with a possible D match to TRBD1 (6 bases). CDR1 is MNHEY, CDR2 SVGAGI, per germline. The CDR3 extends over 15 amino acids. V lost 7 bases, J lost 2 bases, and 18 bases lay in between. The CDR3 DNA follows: TGTGCCAGCACCGATGACAGGTACGCGGCCTACGAGCAGTACTTC. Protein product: CASTDDRYAAYEQYF.

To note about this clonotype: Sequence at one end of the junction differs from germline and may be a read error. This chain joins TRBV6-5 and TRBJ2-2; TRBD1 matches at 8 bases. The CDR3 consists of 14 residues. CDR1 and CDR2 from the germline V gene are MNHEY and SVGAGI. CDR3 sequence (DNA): TGTGCCAGCAAGAGGACAGGGCGGACCGAGGAGCTGTTTTTT. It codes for CASKRTGRTEELFF.

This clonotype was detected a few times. The CDR3 here is CASRQIAVNEQFF. The CDR3 nucleotides are TGTGCCAGCAGACAAATAGCGGTCAATGAGCAGTTCTTC. This chain connects TRBV6-5 to TRBJ2-1; possibly TRBD2 for D (6 bases). CDR3 length: 13 residues. V lost 6 bases and J lost 6, with 12 bases in between. Germline lookup yields CDR1 MNHEY and CDR2 SVGAGI.

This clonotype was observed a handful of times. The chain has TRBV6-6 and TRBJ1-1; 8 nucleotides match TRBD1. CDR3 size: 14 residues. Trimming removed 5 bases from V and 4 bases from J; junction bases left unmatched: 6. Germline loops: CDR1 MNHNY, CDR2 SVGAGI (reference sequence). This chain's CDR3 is CASSNTGGSTEAFF. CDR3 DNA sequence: TGTGCCAGCAGTAATACAGGGGGTAGCACTGAAGCTTTCTTT.

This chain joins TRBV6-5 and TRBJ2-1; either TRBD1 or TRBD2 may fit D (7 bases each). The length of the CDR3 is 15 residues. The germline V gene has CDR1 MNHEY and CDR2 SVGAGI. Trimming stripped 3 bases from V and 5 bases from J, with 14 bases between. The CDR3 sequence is CASSYNQGGDNEQFF. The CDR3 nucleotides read TGTGCCAGCAGTTATAATCAGGGGGGGGACAATGAGCAGTTCTTC.

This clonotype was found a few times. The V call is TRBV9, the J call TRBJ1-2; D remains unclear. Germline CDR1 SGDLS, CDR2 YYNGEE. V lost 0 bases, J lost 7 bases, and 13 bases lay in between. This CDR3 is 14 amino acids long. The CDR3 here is CASSVGEVRSGYTF. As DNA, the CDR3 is TGTGCCAGCAGCGTAGGGGAGGTGCGGAGTGGCTACACCTTC.

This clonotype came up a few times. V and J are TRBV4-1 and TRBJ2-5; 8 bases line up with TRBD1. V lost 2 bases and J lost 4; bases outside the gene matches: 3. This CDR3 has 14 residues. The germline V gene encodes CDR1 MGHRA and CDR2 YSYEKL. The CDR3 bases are TGCGCCAGCAGCCAATGGACAGGGCTAGAGACCCAGTACTTC. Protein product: CASSQWTGLETQYF.

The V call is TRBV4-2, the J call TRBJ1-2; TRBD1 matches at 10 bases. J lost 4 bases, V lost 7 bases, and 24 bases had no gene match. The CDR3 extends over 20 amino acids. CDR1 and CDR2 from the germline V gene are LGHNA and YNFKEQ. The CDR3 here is CASNQEKRDRGLSGAYGYTF. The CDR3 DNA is TGTGCCAGCAACCAGGAAAAACGGGACAGGGGTCTTTCCGGGGCCTATGGCTACACCTTC.

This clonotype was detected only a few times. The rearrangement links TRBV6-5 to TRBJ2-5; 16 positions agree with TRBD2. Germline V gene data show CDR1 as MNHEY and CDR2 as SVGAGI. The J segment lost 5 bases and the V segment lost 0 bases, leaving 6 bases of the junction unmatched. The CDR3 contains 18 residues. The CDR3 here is CASSYSGLAGGRGETQYF. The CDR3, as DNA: TGTGCCAGCAGTTACTCGGGACTAGCGGGAGGGCGGGGGGAGACCCAGTACTTC.

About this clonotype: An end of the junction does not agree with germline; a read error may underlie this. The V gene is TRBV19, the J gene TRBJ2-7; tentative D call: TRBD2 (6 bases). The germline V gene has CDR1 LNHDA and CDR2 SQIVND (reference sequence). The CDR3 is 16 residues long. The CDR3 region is CASSPRRGTSSYGQYF. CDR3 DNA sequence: TGTGCCAGTAGTCCCAGGCGGGGTACCAGCTCCTACGGGCAGTACTTC. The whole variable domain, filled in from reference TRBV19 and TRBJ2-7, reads DGGITQSPKYLFRKEGQNVTLSCEQNLNHDAMYWYRQDPGQGLRLIYYSQIVNDFQKGDIAEGYSVSREKKESFPLTVTSAQKNPTAFYLCASSPRRGTSSYGQYFGPGTRLTVT.

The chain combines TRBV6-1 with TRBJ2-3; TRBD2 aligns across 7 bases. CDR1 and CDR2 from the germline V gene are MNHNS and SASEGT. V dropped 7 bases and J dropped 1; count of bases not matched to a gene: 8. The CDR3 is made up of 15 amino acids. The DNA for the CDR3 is TGTGCCAGCAAGGTGGGCGGGAGCGGCACAGATACGCAGTATTTT. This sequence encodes CASKVGGSGTDTQYF.

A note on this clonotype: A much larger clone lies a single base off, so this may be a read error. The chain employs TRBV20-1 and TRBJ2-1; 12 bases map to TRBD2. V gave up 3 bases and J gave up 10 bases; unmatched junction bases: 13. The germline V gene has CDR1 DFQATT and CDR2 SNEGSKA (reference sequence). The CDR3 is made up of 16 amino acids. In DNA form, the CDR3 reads TGCAGTGCTAGGGCGACTAGCGGGAGAACTTCCTACGAGCAGTTCTTC. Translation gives CSARATSGRTSYEQFF.

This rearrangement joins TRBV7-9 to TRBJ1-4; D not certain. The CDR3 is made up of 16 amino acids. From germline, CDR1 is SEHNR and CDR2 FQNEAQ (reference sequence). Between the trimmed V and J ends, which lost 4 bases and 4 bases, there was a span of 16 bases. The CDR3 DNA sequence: TGTGCCAGCAGCTATTTCAGCCTACAGAGTAATGAAAAACTGTTTTTT. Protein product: CASSYFSLQSNEKLFF.

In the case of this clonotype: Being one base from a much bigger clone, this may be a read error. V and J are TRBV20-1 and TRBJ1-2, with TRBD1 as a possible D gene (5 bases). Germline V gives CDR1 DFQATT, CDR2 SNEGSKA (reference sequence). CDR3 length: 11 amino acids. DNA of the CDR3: TGCAGTGTGGATGGACACTATGACTACACCTTC. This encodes CSVDGHYDYTF.

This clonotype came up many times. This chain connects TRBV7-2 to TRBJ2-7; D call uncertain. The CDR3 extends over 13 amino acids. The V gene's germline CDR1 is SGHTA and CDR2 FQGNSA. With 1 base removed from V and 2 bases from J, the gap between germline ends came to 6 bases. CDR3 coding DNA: TGTGCCAGCAGCTTAGATCCCCCCTACGAGCAGTACTTC. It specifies CASSLDPPYEQYF.

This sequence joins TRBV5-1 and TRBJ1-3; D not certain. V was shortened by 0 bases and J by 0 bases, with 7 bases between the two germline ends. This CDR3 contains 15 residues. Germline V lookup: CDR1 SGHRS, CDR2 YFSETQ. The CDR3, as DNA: TGCGCCAGCAGCTTGGATGGCTACTCTGGAAACACCATATATTTT. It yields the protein CASSLDGYSGNTIYF.

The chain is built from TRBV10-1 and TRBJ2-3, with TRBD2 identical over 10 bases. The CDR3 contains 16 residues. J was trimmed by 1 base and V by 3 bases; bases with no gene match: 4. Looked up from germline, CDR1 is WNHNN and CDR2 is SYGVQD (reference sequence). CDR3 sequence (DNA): TGCGCCAGCAGTGAAGGAGCGGGGGGGCGCACAGATACGCAGTATTTT. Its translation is CASSEGAGGRTDTQYF.

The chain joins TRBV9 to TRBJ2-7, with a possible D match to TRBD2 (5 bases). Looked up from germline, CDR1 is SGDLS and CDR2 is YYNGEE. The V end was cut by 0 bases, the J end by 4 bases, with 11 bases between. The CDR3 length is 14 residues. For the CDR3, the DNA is TGTGCCAGCAGCGTAGGGTCCCCGGGATACGAGCAGTACTTC. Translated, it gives CASSVGSPGYEQYF.